The 3 T cell receptor beta chains listed next were all sequenced from one sample in a study of a mutant IDH1 vaccine in newly diagnosed glioma. These TCRs are of unknown antigen specificity. Specified time point: week 23, last vaccination. Vaccination used 300 ug of mutant IDH1 20-mer peptide per dose, with topical imiquimod. Using immunoSEQ multiplex PCR, the repertoire was profiled, and TCRdb retains in-frame clones only, with some absent. The sample includes about 54,000 clones, about 80% of them seen just once. Source: PBMCs, taken from a glioma patient whose treatment included an IDH1 peptide vaccine. Every receptor here comes from a man aged 40-49 years with glioma.

This clone was seen more than once but under ten times. J is TRBJ1-6 and V is TRBV5-6, with a weak D call TRBD1 (5 bases). This CDR3 spans 14 amino acids. Germline values: CDR1 SGHDT, CDR2 YYEEEE. V was cut by 1 base and J by 4 bases, with 6 bases left in between. The CDR3 sequence: CASSLTGYNSPLHF. The CDR3 DNA reads TGTGCCAGCAGCTTGACAGGATATAATTCACCCCTCCACTTT.

V usage is TRBV6-1 and J usage is TRBJ1-6, with D hard to call. Germline V gene data show CDR1 as MNHNS and CDR2 as SASEGT. V gave up 4 bases and J gave up 7 bases, with 8 bases separating them. CDR3 length: 13 residues. CDR3 region: CASSGAANSPLHF. The CDR3 DNA reads TGTGCCAGCAGTGGGGCCGCGAATTCACCCCTCCACTTT.

CDR3 protein: CASSQGGLAGARTDTQYF. The CDR3 DNA reads TGTGCCAGCAGCCAAGGCGGACTAGCGGGGGCCCGCACAGATACGCAGTATTTT. The genes are TRBV4-2 and TRBJ2-3; 13 bases line up with TRBD2. Unmatched junction bases numbered 5, after V lost 1 base and J lost 1 base. The CDR3 has 18 amino acids. Germline V gene data show CDR1 as LGHNA and CDR2 as YNFKEQ.